This TCR beta chain originates from a study of cytomegalovirus exposure and HLA in healthy donors. Study observations and caveats: In an earlier analysis, about 87% or about 30%: the productive usage of most TCR beta V segments. Accounts indicate the classifier identified cytomegalovirus status with strong specificity and sensitivity.

V shed 1 base, J shed 10 bases, and the junction held 3 bases outside the gene matches. Germline-derived CDR1 and CDR2 are SGHDT and YYEEEE. The CDR3 has 13 amino acids. 60 Vbeta and 13 Jbeta primers were used in PCR. The method was immunoSEQ multiplex PCR; TCRdb's version includes in-frame clones alone and lacks a portion of them. The repertoire holds around 190,000 clones, with about 80% as singletons. All donors participated as healthy donors of bone marrow. For this clone: What it recognizes is unknown.

This chain joins TRBV5-6 and TRBJ2-1; 9 bases align to TRBD2. Sequenced: PBMCs. This TCR was recovered from a woman between 40 and 50 years old in good health and CMV-seronegative. The CDR3 bases are TGTGCCAGCAGCTTGCCTAGCGGGATAGAGCAGTTCTTC. Its protein product is CASSLPSGIEQFF.